The rows below give T cell receptor beta chains drawn from one sample of a study of cytomegalovirus exposure and HLA in healthy donors. Libraries were prepared by immunoSEQ multiplex PCR; TCRdb keeps only in-frame clonotypes and omits some of them. The sample has more than 150,000 clones; about 80% are singletons. Source material: PBMCs. The receptors were sampled from a man aged 50 to 60 in good health and CMV-seropositive. The CDR3 runs from the conserved cysteine through the conserved F or W. The D gene is left open where the match is weak. Expanded clones get a size class; other rows say once, few or many, or leave the size out.

abundance	d_gene	j_gene	v_gene	CDR3aa	CDR3nt
-	-	TRBJ1-2	TRBV6-6	CASSYFSQGEGYTF	TGTGCCAGCAGTTACTTTTCGCAGGGCGAAGGCTACACCTTC
-	TRBD2	TRBJ2-3	TRBV7-3	CASSYSGRLAGYTDTQYF	TGTGCCAGCAGCTACTCCGGAAGACTAGCGGGGTACACAGATACGCAGTATTTT
-	TRBD2	TRBJ2-3	TRBV4-1	CASSQGVGTSGTDTQYF	TGCGCCAGCAGCCAAGGGGTTGGAACTAGCGGTACAGATACGCAGTATTTT
-	-	TRBJ2-3	TRBV7-3	CASSLTGVYTDTQYF	TGTGCCAGCAGCTTGACGGGGGTCTACACAGATACGCAGTATTTT
-	-	TRBJ2-1	TRBV18	CASSPNDRSYNEQFF	TGTGCCAGCTCACCGAACGACAGGTCCTACAATGAGCAGTTCTTC
once	-	TRBJ1-2	TRBV7-9	CASSLQGNYGYTF	TGTGCCAGCAGCCTACAGGGTAACTATGGCTACACCTTC
-	TRBD2	TRBJ2-3	TRBV5-4	CASSLRLAGIADTQYF	TGTGCCAGCAGCTTGAGGCTAGCGGGGATCGCAGATACGCAGTATTTT
-	-	TRBJ1-6	TRBV10-3	CAISGTNNSPLHF	TGTGCCATCAGCGGGACAAATAATTCACCCCTCCACTTT
-	TRBD1	TRBJ1-2	TRBV14	CASSQEMTGYYGYTF	TGTGCCAGCAGCCAAGAGATGACAGGGTATTATGGCTACACCTTC
-	TRBD1	TRBJ2-4	TRBV28	CASSGQGLAKNIQYF	TGTGCCAGCAGTGGACAGGGATTAGCCAAAAACATTCAGTACTTC
-	-	TRBJ2-3	TRBV9	CASSVLRGGDTQYF	TGTGCCAGCAGCGTCTTGAGAGGAGGAGATACGCAGTATTTT
-	-	TRBJ2-5	TRBV7-2	CASSSKPVQETQYF	TGTGCCAGCAGCTCAAAACCGGTGCAAGAGACCCAGTACTTC
-	TRBD1	TRBJ1-5	TRBV28	CASSNPDRWGNQPQHF	TGTGCCAGCAGCAACCCGGACAGGTGGGGCAATCAGCCCCAGCATTTT
-	-	TRBJ1-2	TRBV29-1	CSVAEDSNYGYTF	TGCAGCGTTGCGGAGGACTCCAACTATGGCTACACCTTC
-	TRBD2	TRBJ2-5	TRBV29-1	CSVLSGATGETQYF	TGCAGCGTCCTTAGCGGGGCGACGGGAGAGACCCAGTACTTC
many	TRBD1	TRBJ2-7	TRBV2	CASEEVRGLKHYEQYF	TGTGCCAGCGAGGAAGTCAGGGGGCTAAAGCACTACGAGCAGTACTTC
-	TRBD1	TRBJ1-4	TRBV5-6	CASSLDKEGAREKLFF	TGTGCCAGCAGCTTGGACAAGGAGGGGGCACGAGAAAAACTGTTTTTT
-	TRBD1	TRBJ2-7	TRBV27	CASSFSWTGPQAAYEQYF	TGTGCCAGCAGTTTTTCTTGGACAGGACCTCAAGCTGCTTACGAGCAGTACTTC
-	TRBD1	TRBJ2-7	TRBV9	CASSVGMRAGGYEQYF	TGTGCCAGCAGCGTAGGAATGAGGGCAGGGGGCTACGAGCAGTACTTC
-	-	TRBJ1-6	TRBV28	CASSSDPLTGSPLHF	TGTGCCAGCAGTTCCGACCCACTGACAGGTTCACCCCTCCACTTT
many	TRBD2	TRBJ2-7	TRBV6-4	CASSFASGVTYEQYF	TGTGCCAGCAGTTTTGCTAGCGGGGTTACCTACGAGCAGTACTTC
once	-	TRBJ1-1	TRBV5-1	CASSLGDTEAFF	TGCGCCAGCAGCTTAGGGGATACTGAAGCTTTCTTT
once	TRBD2	TRBJ2-3	TRBV9	CASSVGRGVGTDTQYF	TGTGCCAGCAGCGTAGGTCGGGGGGTGGGCACAGATACGCAGTATTTT
-	-	TRBJ2-5	TRBV7-9	CASSLRPNQETQYF	TGTGCCAGCAGCTTGAGGCCCAACCAAGAGACCCAGTACTTC
-	TRBD1	TRBJ2-4	TRBV4-1	CASSQDYRGNSIQYF	TGCGCCAGCAGCCAAGATTACAGGGGTAATAGCATTCAGTACTTC
-	TRBD1	TRBJ1-1	TRBV10-3	CAISRQGRMNTEAFF	TGTGCCATCAGTCGACAGGGGAGGATGAACACTGAAGCTTTCTTT
-	-	TRBJ1-5	TRBV7-2	CASSFRGTSNQPQHF	TGTGCCAGCAGCTTTCGGGGGACTAGCAATCAGCCCCAGCATTTT
-	TRBD2	TRBJ2-1	TRBV29-1	CSVEGLAFYNEQFF	TGCAGCGTTGAAGGACTAGCATTCTACAATGAGCAGTTCTTC
few	-	TRBJ1-4	TRBV15	CATSRVAGLEKLFF	TGTGCCACCAGCAGAGTTGCAGGTTTGGAAAAACTGTTTTTT
-	-	TRBJ1-2	TRBV7-8	CASSLNRGSYGYTF	TGTGCCAGCAGCTTAAACCGGGGATCGTATGGCTACACCTTC
few	-	TRBJ1-2	TRBV29-1	CSVEDSGDWGLTNYGYTF	TGCAGCGTTGAAGATTCTGGTGATTGGGGCCTGACTAACTATGGCTACACCTTC
-	-	TRBJ2-2	TRBV9	CASSRPRETANTGELFF	TGTGCCAGCAGTCGCCCTAGGGAGACCGCGAACACCGGGGAGCTGTTTTTT